These 3 T cell receptor beta chains share one sample of origin, sequenced in a study of response to subunit inactivated influenza vaccine. TCRdb called the RT-PCR reads again in MiXCR, with one record for every CDR3 protein. Seen here are roughly 570,000 distinct CDR3 sequences, roughly 13% observed once, and the top ten hold about an eighth. Sequencing was performed on PBMCs from blood, taken roughly 6 weeks after vaccination. All receptors derive from a man aged 50 to 59 who received an inactivated influenza vaccine.

V and J are TRBV20-1 and TRBJ2-3; tentative D call: TRBD2 (5 bases). V was cut by 3 bases and J by 6 bases, with 19 bases left in between. Per the germline V gene, CDR1 is DFQATT and CDR2 is SNEGSKA (reference sequence). This CDR3 has 15 residues. DNA for the CDR3: TGCAGTGCTAGGCCAGGCCCTCTGAGGGTTGATACGCAGTATTTT. Its protein product is CSARPGPLRVDTQYF.

This clonotype was detected ten times or more. V usage is TRBV7-2 and J usage is TRBJ2-2; the D gene could be TRBD1 or TRBD2 (5 bases each). V dropped 5 bases and J dropped 2 bases, with 12 bases sitting between them. Per germline, CDR1 SGHTA and CDR2 FQGNSA. This CDR3 spans 15 amino acids. In nucleotides, the CDR3 is TGTGCCAGCAGCACCGACGGGACCAACACCGGGGAGCTGTTTTTT. Amino acids: CASSTDGTNTGELFF.

In this sample, this clonotype turned up many times. The rearrangement uses TRBV7-2 and TRBJ2-7; D uncertain. Per the germline V gene, CDR1 is SGHTA and CDR2 is FQGNSA. V gave up 1 base and J gave up 5 bases, with 15 bases separating them. The CDR3 spans 15 residues. The CDR3 DNA follows: TGTGCCAGCAGCTTAGTAAGCGTCCGCGTCCACGAGCAGTACTTC. Amino acid sequence: CASSLVSVRVHEQYF.